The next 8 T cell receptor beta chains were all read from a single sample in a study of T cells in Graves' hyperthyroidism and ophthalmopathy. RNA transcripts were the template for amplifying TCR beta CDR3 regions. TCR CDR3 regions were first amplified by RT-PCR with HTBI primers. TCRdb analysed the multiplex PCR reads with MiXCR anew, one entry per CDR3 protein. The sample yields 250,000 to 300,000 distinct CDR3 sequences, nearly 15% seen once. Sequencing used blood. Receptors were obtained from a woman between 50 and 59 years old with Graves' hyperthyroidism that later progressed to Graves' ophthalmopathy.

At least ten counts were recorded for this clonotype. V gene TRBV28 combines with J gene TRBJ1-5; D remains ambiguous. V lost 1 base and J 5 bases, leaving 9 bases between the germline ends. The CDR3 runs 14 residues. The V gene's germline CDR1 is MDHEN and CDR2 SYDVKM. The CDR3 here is CASSLLWGYQPQHF. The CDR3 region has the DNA TGTGCCAGCAGTTTATTATGGGGTTATCAGCCCCAGCATTTT. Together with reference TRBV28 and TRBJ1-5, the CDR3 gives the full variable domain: DVKVTQSSRYLVKRTGEKVFLECVQDMDHENMFWYRQDPGLGLRLIYFSYDVKMKEKGDIPEGYSVSREKKERFSLILESASTNQTSMYLCASSLLWGYQPQHFGDGTRLSIL.

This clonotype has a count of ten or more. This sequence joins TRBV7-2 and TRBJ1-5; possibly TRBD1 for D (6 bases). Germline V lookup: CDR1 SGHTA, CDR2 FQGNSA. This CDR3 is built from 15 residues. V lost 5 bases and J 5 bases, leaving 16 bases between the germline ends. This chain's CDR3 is CASSPTWTAYQPQHF. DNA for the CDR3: TGTGCCAGCAGCCCCACTTGGACAGCTTATCAGCCCCAGCATTTT.

The CDR3 coding sequence is TGTGCCAGCACCCTACGCGGGAGCTCCTACAATGAGCAGTTCTTC. This gives the protein CASTLRGSSYNEQFF. The V and J genes are TRBV11-2 and TRBJ2-1; 7 bases map to TRBD2. V lost 7 bases and J lost 0; bases outside the gene matches: 6. This CDR3 spans 15 amino acids. The germline V gene encodes CDR1 SGHAT and CDR2 FQNNGV.

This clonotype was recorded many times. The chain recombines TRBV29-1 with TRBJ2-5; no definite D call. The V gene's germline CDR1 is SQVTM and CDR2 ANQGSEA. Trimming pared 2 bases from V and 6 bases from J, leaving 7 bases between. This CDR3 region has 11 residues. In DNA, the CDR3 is TGCAGCGTTGAAAGGCCGAAGACCCAGTACTTC. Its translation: CSVERPKTQYF.

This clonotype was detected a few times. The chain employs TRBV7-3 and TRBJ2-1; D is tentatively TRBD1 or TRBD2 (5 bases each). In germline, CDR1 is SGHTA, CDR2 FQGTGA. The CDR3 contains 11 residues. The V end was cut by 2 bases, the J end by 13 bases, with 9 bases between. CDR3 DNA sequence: TGTGCCAGCAGCTTATCGGGGCGCCAGTTCTTC. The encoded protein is CASSLSGRQFF.

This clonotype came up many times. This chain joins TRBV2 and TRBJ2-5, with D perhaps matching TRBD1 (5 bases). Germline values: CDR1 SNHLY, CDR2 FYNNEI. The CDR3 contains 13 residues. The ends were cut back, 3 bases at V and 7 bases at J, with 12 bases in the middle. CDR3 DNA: TGTGCCAGCAGTGATAAAGGGGCCGGGACCCAGTACTTC. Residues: CASSDKGAGTQYF.

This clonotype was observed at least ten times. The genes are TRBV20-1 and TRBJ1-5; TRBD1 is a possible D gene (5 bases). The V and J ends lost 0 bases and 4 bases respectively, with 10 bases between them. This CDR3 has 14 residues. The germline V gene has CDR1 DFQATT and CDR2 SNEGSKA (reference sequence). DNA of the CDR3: TGCAGTGCTAGAGATATCGAGGGGAATCAGCCCCAGCATTTT. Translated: CSARDIEGNQPQHF.

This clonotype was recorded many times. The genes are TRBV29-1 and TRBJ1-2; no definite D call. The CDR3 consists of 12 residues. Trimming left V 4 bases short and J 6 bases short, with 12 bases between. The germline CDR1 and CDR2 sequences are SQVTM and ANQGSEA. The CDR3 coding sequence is TGCAGCGTTGTTAAACAATTAAATGGCTACACCTTC. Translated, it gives CSVVKQLNGYTF.